The rows below give T cell receptor beta chains drawn from one sample of a study of T cell responses to AZD1222 COVID-19 vaccine. Profiling relied on immunoSEQ multiplex PCR, and the TCRdb table lists in-frame clones only, not all of them. Counted here are approximately 180,000 clones, about 90% occurring once; the ten biggest clones make up 3.5% to 4.5%. Sequencing was performed on peripheral blood, taken 28 days after the second dose of the MenACWY control vaccine. The receptors here all came from an adult who received the MenACWY meningococcal vaccine as a control. CDR3s include the opening cysteine and the closing phenylalanine or tryptophan. The D gene is left open where the match is weak. A clone size is listed for some rows: how often the clone was seen (once, few, many), or a class if it is expanded.

length	D	V	size	J	CDR3	DNA
16	-	TRBV7-9	-	TRBJ1-6	CASSSTESSYNSPLHF	TGTGCCAGCAGTTCGACAGAGAGCTCCTATAATTCACCCCTCCACTTT
13	-	TRBV28	-	TRBJ2-4	CASSDPGWDIQYF	TGTGCCAGCAGTGACCCCGGCTGGGACATTCAGTACTTC
18	TRBD2	TRBV18	-	TRBJ2-1	CASSPTGGSGLTYNEQFF	TGTGCCAGCTCACCTACGGGAGGGTCGGGACTGACTTACAATGAGCAGTTCTTC
16	TRBD1	TRBV18	-	TRBJ2-2	CASEPQKGASTGELFF	TGTGCCAGCGAACCCCAGAAGGGGGCCAGCACCGGGGAGCTGTTTTTT
15	TRBD1	TRBV18	once	TRBJ1-5	CASSERQGSNQPQHF	TGTGCCAGCTCGGAGAGACAGGGTAGCAATCAGCCCCAGCATTTT
16	TRBD2	TRBV28	-	TRBJ2-3	CASSFSLAGSTDTQYF	TGTGCCAGCAGTTTTTCACTAGCGGGTAGCACAGATACGCAGTATTTT
16	TRBD2	TRBV7-7	-	TRBJ2-3	CASSLGGGSFTDTQYF	TGTGCCAGCAGCTTAGGGGGCGGGAGCTTCACAGATACGCAGTATTTT
14	-	TRBV5-1	-	TRBJ1-4	CASSQGTTNEKLFF	TGCGCCAGCAGCCAAGGGACCACTAATGAAAAACTGTTTTTT
13	TRBD1	TRBV5-6	-	TRBJ1-2	CASSIGTGRGYTF	TGTGCCAGCAGCATCGGGACAGGGAGGGGCTACACCTTC
14	-	TRBV7-2	-	TRBJ1-2	CASSTYRADYGYTF	TGTGCCAGCAGCACCTACAGGGCGGACTATGGCTACACCTTC
19	-	TRBV3-1/TRBV3-2	-	TRBJ1-3	CASSQDRAPGVSSGNTIYF	TGTGCCAGCAGCCAAGATAGAGCCCCTGGTGTTAGCTCTGGAAACACCATATATTTT
14	TRBD1	TRBV27	-	TRBJ2-5	CASRDRGLGETQYF	TGTGCCAGCAGGGACAGGGGGTTAGGGGAGACCCAGTACTTC
13	-	TRBV6-5	-	TRBJ1-2	CASRETGRDGYTF	TGTGCCAGCAGAGAGACAGGAAGGGATGGCTACACCTTC
13	-	TRBV18	-	TRBJ2-7	CASTPTQSGEQYF	TGTGCCAGCACACCTACTCAGTCCGGGGAGCAGTACTTC
16	-	TRBV28	-	TRBJ1-1	CASSSNPGGLGTEAFF	TGTGCCAGCAGTTCCAATCCCGGGGGGCTGGGCACTGAAGCTTTCTTT
14	-	TRBV4-3	-	TRBJ1-1	CASKRTVIGTEAFF	TGCGCCAGCAAACGGACGGTGATAGGTACTGAAGCTTTCTTT
14	TRBD1	TRBV2	-	TRBJ1-5	CASRDRVGNQPQHF	TGTGCCAGCAGGGACAGGGTGGGCAATCAGCCCCAGCATTTT
14	-	TRBV30	-	TRBJ1-5	CAWSVTTGNQPQHF	TGTGCCTGGAGTGTAACCACGGGCAATCAGCCCCAGCATTTT